The 14 T cell receptor beta chains presented below share a single source sample, sequenced in a study of Graves' ophthalmopathy and Graves' hyperthyroidism. Using RNA transcripts, the TCR beta CDR3 regions were amplified. RT-PCR with HTBI primers came first, then second-round multiplex PCR. Using its own MiXCR run on the multiplex PCR reads, TCRdb lists one record per CDR3 protein. The repertoire holds 300,000 to 400,000 distinct CDR3 sequences, with around a sixth as singletons. The sequenced sample was peripheral blood. Receptors originate from an adult man with Graves' ophthalmopathy.

This clonotype has at least ten counts. The chain is built from TRBV2 and TRBJ2-5, with TRBD1 as a possible D gene (5 bases). Deletions cut 6 bases from V and 3 bases from J, with 17 bases between. There are 15 residues in the CDR3. In germline, CDR1 is SNHLY, CDR2 FYNNEI. The CDR3 DNA follows: TGTGCCAGCAGGGTCCAAGTGGGGCTAAAAGAGACCCAGTACTTC. Its translation: CASRVQVGLKETQYF.

As for this clonotype: An end of the junction does not agree with germline; a read error may underlie this. The chain has TRBV2 and TRBJ2-7, with D possibly matching TRBD1 (5 bases). The CDR3 loop spans 16 amino acids. The germline CDR1 and CDR2 sequences are SNHLY and FYNNEI. The CDR3: CASSEDRRNPYYEQYF. The CDR3 nucleotides are TGTGCCAGCAGCGAAGACAGAAGAAACCCCTACTACGAGCAGTACTTC.

Many counts were recorded for this clonotype. The gene calls are TRBV27 and TRBJ1-5; D perhaps matches TRBD1 (5 bases). The length of the CDR3 is 14 residues. CDR1 and CDR2 from the germline V gene are MNHEY and SMNVEV (reference sequence). Trimming removed 2 bases at V and 6 bases at J, with 11 bases between. The CDR3 region is CASSLGGDGQPQHF. In DNA form, the CDR3 reads TGTGCCAGCAGTTTAGGTGGGGACGGTCAGCCCCAGCATTTT.

This clonotype was detected ten times or more. The chain links TRBV11-2 to TRBJ2-7; 9 bases match TRBD2. CDR1 and CDR2 (germline): SGHAT, FQNNGV. The CDR3 is made up of 18 amino acids. The ends lost 4 bases at V and 2 bases at J; junction bases unmatched: 15. The CDR3 protein is CASSWRRDTSGRPYEQYF. CDR3 DNA sequence: TGTGCCAGCAGCTGGAGGAGAGACACTAGCGGGCGTCCCTACGAGCAGTACTTC. Based on the CDR3 plus reference TRBV11-2 and TRBJ2-7, the full variable domain is EAGVAQSPRYKIIEKRQSVAFWCNPISGHATLYWYQQILGQGPKLLIQFQNNGVVDDSQLPKDRFSAERLKGVDSTLKIQPAKLEDSAVYLCASSWRRDTSGRPYEQYFGPGTRLTVT.

This clonotype occurred many times. The J gene is TRBJ2-7, the V gene TRBV20-1; 8 bases are shared with TRBD2. The CDR3 runs to 16 residues. J lost 1 base, V lost 2 bases, and 10 bases had no gene match. Germline V gene data show CDR1 as DFQATT and CDR2 as SNEGSKA (reference sequence). CDR3 residues: CSARSIGAGGSYEQYF. In DNA form, the CDR3 reads TGCAGTGCTAGAAGCATCGGTGCGGGAGGTTCCTACGAGCAGTACTTC.

The chain recombines TRBV27 with TRBJ1-2; 8 bases are a match to TRBD1. The germline V gene has CDR1 MNHEY and CDR2 SMNVEV (reference sequence). The V and J ends lost 8 bases and 7 bases, in that order; junction bases with no gene match: 6. This CDR3 region has 12 residues. The CDR3 is CASGRTGFGYTF. The CDR3 nucleotides are TGTGCCAGCGGTAGGACAGGGTTTGGCTACACCTTC.

The chain is built from TRBV28 and TRBJ1-5; no clear D. Trimming pared 8 bases from V and 2 bases from J, leaving 7 bases between. Germline V gene lookup returns CDR1 MDHEN and CDR2 SYDVKM. This CDR3 has 12 amino acids. CDR3 in DNA: TGTGCCAGCCTGTTGGGCAATCAGCCCCAGCATTTT. Translated, it gives CASLLGNQPQHF.

This clonotype has at least ten counts. The V call is TRBV6-2 or TRBV6-3, the J call TRBJ2-5, with 9 bases that match TRBD2. This CDR3 comprises 18 residues. V was clipped by 0 bases and J by 2 bases; unmatched bases: 10. From germline, CDR1 is MNHEY and CDR2 SVGEGT. CDR3 protein: CASSYSMVAGDHQETQYF. The DNA of the CDR3 is TGTGCCAGCAGTTACTCGATGGTAGCGGGGGATCATCAAGAGACCCAGTACTTC.

This clonotype was seen ten or more times. This rearrangement joins TRBV7-3 to TRBJ2-3, with D hard to call. V gave up 5 bases and J gave up 5 bases, with 11 bases separating them. CDR1 and CDR2 (germline): SGHTA, FQGTGA. This CDR3 region has 13 residues. The CDR3 here is CASSLSRGDTQYF. In DNA form, the CDR3 reads TGTGCCAGCAGCCTATCGAGAGGAGATACGCAGTATTTT.

This clonotype was picked up a small number of times. The V call is TRBV7-8, the J call TRBJ2-5; TRBD2 is a possible D gene (5 bases). Trimming removed 0 bases at V and 5 bases at J, with 16 bases between. The V gene's germline CDR1 is SGHVS and CDR2 FQNEAQ. The CDR3 extends over 16 amino acids. In nucleotides, the CDR3 is TGTGCCAGCAGCTTAGCGCTGCGGGTCTCGGGGGAGACCCAGTACTTC. The encoded protein is CASSLALRVSGETQYF.

There are many counts of this clonotype. The V call is TRBV7-2, the J call TRBJ1-1; D is possibly TRBD1 (6 bases). Trimming removed 1 base from V and 5 bases from J, with 11 bases in between. This CDR3 contains 14 residues. The germline gives CDR1 SGHTA, CDR2 FQGNSA. The CDR3 loop reads CASSLVQGQTEAFF. As DNA, the CDR3 is TGTGCCAGCAGCTTAGTGCAGGGGCAGACTGAAGCTTTCTTT.

This chain joins TRBV6-5 and TRBJ1-6; D remains ambiguous. The CDR3 totals 15 residues. V lost 0 bases to trimming and J lost 5 bases, with 8 bases between them. Germline lookup yields CDR1 MNHEY and CDR2 SVGAGI. CDR3: CASSYSKENNSPLHF. CDR3 nucleotide sequence: TGTGCCAGCAGTTACTCGAAAGAGAATAATTCACCCCTCCACTTT.

This clonotype was observed at least ten times. This chain links TRBV20-1 with TRBJ2-7; 11 bases fit TRBD1. Trimming cost V 6 bases and J 7 bases; bases outside gene matches: 11. The germline V gene encodes CDR1 DFQATT and CDR2 SNEGSKA (reference sequence). The CDR3 is 14 residues long. The CDR3 sequence: CSAHGGQGALEQYF. CDR3 nucleotide sequence: TGCAGTGCCCACGGCGGACAGGGGGCGCTTGAGCAGTACTTC.

Only a few counts were recorded for this clonotype. In DNA form, the CDR3 reads TGTGCCAGCAGGCGGGCCAAGAACACTGAAGCTTTCTTT. Its protein is CASRRAKNTEAFF. This rearrangement joins TRBV6-1 to TRBJ1-1; D uncertain. CDR3 length: 13 residues. V dropped 6 bases and J dropped 1 base, with 9 bases sitting between them. Germline V gives CDR1 MNHNS, CDR2 SASEGT.